Sequencing of this TCR beta chain was carried out in a study of Tregs in tolerant kidney transplant recipients (dated by TCRdb to about 2019). With respect to the entire study: Related donors were used in the transplants with nonmyeloablative bone marrow transplantation, and mixed chimerism was transient in the human trials. The study used TCRbeta sequencing to identify donor-specific regulatory T cells before combined kidney and bone marrow transplantation, then tracked those cells after transplant.

For TCRbeta CDR3 sequencing, genomic DNA from the sorted cells was extracted using the QIAGEN DNeasy Blood and Tissue Kit. High-throughput TCRbeta CDR3 sequencing, including PCR amplification with bias correction and internal controls, was performed commercially through immunoSEQ. Regarding the original processing steps: Unique productive TCRbeta sequences were defined by CDR3 nucleotide sequence where primers matched, otherwise by CDR3 amino acid sequence with Vbeta and Jbeta genes. As a correction for sorting error, sequences shared between sorted populations at a frequency ratio of 2:1 or less were discarded, and the remaining shared sequences were assigned to the higher population. A sequence counted as donor-reactive if, in CFSE-low cells, the sequence had a frequency of at least 0.01% and was expanded at least 5-fold compared with unstimulated cells. Jensen-Shannon divergence calculated on the top 100 TCRbeta sequences ranked by frequency was used to measure repertoire divergence. For any sample with multiple sequencing runs, sorting error was corrected in each run separately before the runs were pooled. TCRdb took this table from immuneACCESS and kept in-frame rearrangements with V and J called. Such tables lack part of the clones; where checked against another copy, unresolved V genes explain under half of the gap, and the rest is unexplained. For V, J and clone size, that table is used; D and trimming come from the DNA. This sample gives around 98,000 clones in total; roughly 93% of them show up just once. Of the sample, approximately 0.48% falls within the top ten clones.

Broader findings and caveats from the paper: Because the PCR primers were changed over time for some patients, nucleotide-level comparison could not be performed across the samples from those patients. The study was limited by small patient numbers, and the findings need validation in larger populations and under other immunosuppression protocols. Biological reproducibility was not directly assessed, although technical replication error appeared to be minimal. Expanding Tregs with activated donor B cells appeared to identify the most biologically relevant and donor-specific TCRbeta repertoire. In tolerant patients, the expansion of donor-specific Tregs was greater than global Treg expansion, suggesting that the expansion was antigen-driven rather than nonspecific.

In the germline V gene (reference sequence), CDR1 corresponds to LNHDA and CDR2 to SQIVND. Clipping removes 3 bases from V and 5 bases from J, with 7 as the unmatched junction base count. Inclusive of the bounding cysteine and phenylalanine, the CDR3 is 15 residues long. The DNA shown is the 45-base CDR3, in frame from base 1. As concerns this clone: Its antigen is unknown. No much larger clone exists at a distance of one base, and base qualities are not known.

The time point label, read with the paper, signifies: blood sample drawn before combined kidney and bone marrow transplant. Thawed PBMCs were FACS-sorted into unstimulated Tregs (CD4+CD25+CD127-), CD4+ non-Tregs (CD4+CD25-), CD4 cells and CD8 cells. The patients were a handful of recipients of combined kidney and bone marrow transplants from the ITN036ST trial, and samples were available only for these trial subjects. Healthy control blood was processed by Ficoll density gradient to PBMCs and cryopreserved; patient PBMCs were collected before and after transplant. The receptor was derived from a human donor who received a combined kidney and bone marrow transplant. The chain employs TRBV19 and TRBJ1-5; 7 middle bases align to TRBD1. The starting material was CD4+ T cells from blood, obtained before the transplant. This receptor carries the CDR3 CASSIYRGTDQPQHF. The nucleotide sequence is TGTGCCAGTAGTATCTACAGGGGAACCGATCAGCCCCAGCATTTT.